This T cell receptor (beta chain) was observed in a study of post-analysis software for immune sequencing data. On the study more broadly: Patients had relapsing-remitting, secondary progressive or progressive-relapsing multiple sclerosis; some lacked subtype. Regarding the study as a whole: Patients carried roughly 5 TRBV segments more frequently than controls did, and TRBV5-6, TRBV5-1 and TRBV20-1 were among them. People with multiple sclerosis had a significantly lower normalized Chao1 diversity than controls did.

Unique molecular identifiers were present in the TCR beta cDNA libraries. One entry per CDR3 protein results from TCRdb running MiXCR on the PCR reads. The data contain about 260,000 distinct CDR3 sequences, less than 40% of them seen just once; the ten biggest clones take up around 4.7%. About this clonotype: No antigen is known for it.

Germline CDR1 SQVTM, CDR2 ANQGSEA. J was trimmed by 5 bases and V by 4 bases; bases with no gene match: 4. The CDR3 has 13 amino acids. The V and J genes are TRBV29-1 and TRBJ1-5, with TRBD1 identical over 8 bases. The source is a girl aged 10 to 17 with multiple sclerosis. Sequenced: blood. CDR3 sequence: CSVAQGDDQPQHF. CDR3 DNA: TGCAGCGTTGCACAGGGGGACGATCAGCCCCAGCATTTT.